This section outlines one T cell receptor beta chain sequence together with its context. The data derive from a study of control samples from healthy donors and cancer patients. Germline CDR1 and CDR2: DFQATT and SNEGSKA (reference sequence). With V trimmed by 3 bases and J by 4 bases, 6 bases remained unmatched. This CDR3 comprises 16 residues. Data came from immunoSEQ multiplex PCR; TCRdb stores just in-frame clones and leaves some out. The top ten clones hold under 2% of a sample with roughly 32,000 clones, roughly nine tenths of them seen once. The TCR was taken from a woman aged 40 to 50 with lung cancer. V gene TRBV20-1 combines with J gene TRBJ2-3; 14 nucleotides match TRBD2. Sequenced material: PBMCs. The CDR3 loop is CSASTGTSGGADTQYF. The DNA of the CDR3 is TGCAGTGCTAGTACGGGGACTAGCGGGGGAGCAGATACGCAGTATTTT.